This TCR beta chain was sequenced in a study of identical twins. Trimming removed 1 base from V and 9 bases from J; junction bases left unmatched: 5. This CDR3 is 12 amino acids long. Germline-derived CDR1 and CDR2 are DFQATT and SNEGSKA (reference sequence). This clonotype was seen a handful of times. TCRdb independently ran MiXCR on the 5' RACE reads; one entry per CDR3 protein. The table has about 460,000 distinct CDR3 sequences, around 14% seen once. These same records also appear under a second study, on yellow fever vaccine responses in identical twins.

The sequencing input was CD4+ T cells sorted from blood. The genes are TRBV20-1 and TRBJ2-7; 8 bases are shared with TRBD2. The receptor's source is a woman younger than 30 in good health. The DNA of the CDR3 is TGCAGTGCTAGAGTAGTTGCGGGAGGGCAGTACTTC. Protein sequence: CSARVVAGGQYF.